This entry concerns a single TCR beta chain. The antigen it recognizes is unknown. No qualities accompany the bases; no much larger clone lies one base away. This sample was included in a study of T cell responses to AZD1222 COVID-19 vaccine (dated by TCRdb to the early 2020s). Study-level background: TCR sequencing was performed for approximately 240 trial participants, of whom around 210 were given two doses of AZD1222 and around 25 were given two doses of MenACWY control vaccine. Trial participants were enrolled by age into 18-55, 56-69 and 70-plus year subgroups, with approximately 160, 26 and 62 TCR-sequenced participants respectively.

V trim: 6 bases; J trim: 0 bases; unmatched bases: 3. Based on the germline V gene, the CDR1 and CDR2 sequences are MNHEY and SVGAGI. CDR3 length: 15 amino acids, cysteine to phenylalanine. This entry keeps only the CDR3 DNA: 45 bases, framed from base 1. What the study reported, not specific to this receptor: Nearly half of unique spike-specific TCRs reportedly recognized epitopes outside regions mutated in the B.1.351 and B.1.1.7 variants. Spike-specific TCR breadth and depth rose significantly after two AZD1222 doses compared with day 0 and with MenACWY recipients. Participants were mostly white British and included more females than males, and it was suggested by the authors that clonal diversity may have been underestimated. Conclusions about previously exposed vaccinees are limited because only 6 or 7 AZD1222 recipients were SARS-CoV-2 seropositive at baseline. The whole spike protein was spanned by vaccine-associated CD4 TCRs, and dominant responses were seen in regions 160-218 and 743-854. Because no samples from the day 14 peak response were available, repertoires could be characterized only after the peak T cell response. In the small 56-69-year group, the increase in depth fell short of significance, most likely because of low power.

The sample's time point label, decoded: about 28 days (+/-7) after the second vaccine dose. AZD1222 recipients given second doses at about 4 weeks or at about 12 weeks were pooled, since spike-specific TCR depth and breadth were not found to differ between the two schedules. Vaccinee samples were obtained from the UK trials COV001 and COV002, which included a single-blind randomized controlled phase 2/3 trial of AZD1222 (ChAdOx1 nCoV-19) in healthy adults. For TCRbeta chain sequencing, PBMC samples from trial participants were taken at day 0 and at day 28 after the second dose. The CDR3 regions of human TCRbeta chains were subjected to immunosequencing. From the authors' description of their analysis: TCRs in the repertoires were matched against a reference library of SARS-CoV-2-specific TCRs that had been generated with the MIRA antigen-specificity platform. Breadth was defined as the fraction of unique TCRs that were SARS-CoV-2-associated, and depth was defined as the fraction of total T cells that were SARS-CoV-2-associated. Each spike-specific TCR was assigned to its reactive spike region and to a CD4 or CD8 class using the MIRA data. Log10-transformed breadth and depth values were compared by one-way ANOVA with Sidak's multiple comparisons tests. TCRdb mirrors the immuneACCESS table, restricted to in-frame sequences. Some clones are absent from its copies; in checked studies, under half trace to an unresolved V gene, and the reason for the others is unknown. Clone size and V and J calls were adopted from that table, with D and trimming inferred from the DNA. Within this sample are about 150,000 clones, with over 85% of them counted one time only. Together, the top ten hold under 2% of the sample.

This sample comprised peripheral blood, obtained 28 days after the second AZD1222 dose. The receptor comes from an adult who received the AZD1222 COVID-19 vaccine. The chain joins TRBV6-5 to TRBJ1-5, with TRBD1 matching 9 junction bases. CDR3 region: CASSPDRGSNQPQHF. The nucleotide sequence is TGTGCCAGCAGCCCGGACAGGGGTAGCAATCAGCCCCAGCATTTT.